These T cell receptor beta chains were read from a single sample in a study of blood T cell repertoires in COVID-19. The assay was immunoSEQ multiplex PCR, and TCRdb's table has in-frame clones only and misses some. Counted here are 35,000 to 55,000 clones, about 85% occurring once; the ten biggest clones make up approximately 13%. The sample taken for sequencing was peripheral blood. The origin of the receptors is a woman between 65 and 79 years old in a cohort sampled during active COVID-19. Each CDR3 is given with its conserved first and last residue. The D gene is left open where the match is weak. Expanded clones are given a class, and other clones once, few, many or no size at all.

j_call v_call clone_size d_call cdr3_nt cdr3_aa
TRBJ2-1 TRBV7-8 . TRBD2 TGTGCCAGCAGCCCACGGACTAGCGGTCTATACAATGAGCAGTTCTTC CASSPRTSGLYNEQFF
TRBJ2-5 TRBV5-6 . . TGTGCCAGCAGCTTCACGGCGGGACCTAGGACGGGAAGAGAGACCCAGTACTTC CASSFTAGPRTGRETQYF
TRBJ1-1 TRBV19 . . TGTGCCAGTAGCAATCCGGGACATTTGTTTGAAGCTTTCTTT CASSNPGHLFEAFF
TRBJ1-2 TRBV4-3 . TRBD1 TGCGCCAGCAGCCCACATTTAGGGGGCTCGGGGTATGGCTACACCTTC CASSPHLGGSGYGYTF
TRBJ2-1 TRBV2 . TRBD2 TGTGCCAGCAGAGGGGTACTCAGCGGGGAGCCGGCCTACAATGAGCAGTTCTTC CASRGVLSGEPAYNEQFF
TRBJ1-1 TRBV6-5 . TRBD1 TGTGCCAGCAGCCAAGGGACAGGGCCTGAAGCTTTCTTT CASSQGTGPEAFF
TRBJ1-1 TRBV2 . . TGTGCCAGCAGGAGGTCCAACCCGAACACTGAAGCTTTCTTT CASRRSNPNTEAFF
TRBJ2-4 TRBV28 . TRBD1 TGTGCCAGCAGTAAAGGGACAGCGTTCAAAAACATTCAGTACTTC CASSKGTAFKNIQYF
TRBJ2-1 TRBV10-2 . . TGCGCCAGCAGTGACGTAGCGGACAATGAGCAGTTCTTC CASSDVADNEQFF
TRBJ1-4 TRBV7-9 . . TGTGCCAGCAGCTTAGGAACAGCAACAAATGAAAAACTGTTTTTT CASSLGTATNEKLFF
TRBJ1-1 TRBV2 . TRBD1 TGTGCCAGCGCTACAGGGGAGGACACTGAAGCTTTCTTT CASATGEDTEAFF
TRBJ1-1 TRBV20-1 . . TGCAGTGCTATAAACACTGAAGCTTTCTTT CSAINTEAFF
TRBJ1-1 TRBV29-1 . . TGCAGCGTGAGGGACATGACAAACACTGAAGCTTTCTTT CSVRDMTNTEAFF
TRBJ2-5 TRBV3-1/TRBV3-2 once TRBD1 TGTGCCAGCAGCCGCCGGGACAGGGAAGCCCAAGAGACCCAGTACTTC CASSRRDREAQETQYF
TRBJ2-5 TRBV5-1 . TRBD2 TGCGCCAGCAGGACTAGCGGGGCCCAAGAGACCCAGTACTTC CASRTSGAQETQYF
TRBJ2-7 TRBV28 . . TGTGCCAGCAGTTTGCGCTCCTACGAGCAGTACTTC CASSLRSYEQYF
TRBJ1-1 TRBV18 . TRBD1 TGTGCCAGCTCACTTGGACAGGGGACAAGGGCTGAAGCTTTCTTT CASSLGQGTRAEAFF
TRBJ2-3 TRBV10-3 . TRBD2 TGTGCCATCAGTGAGTTTGGGGGAGGGAACACAGATACGCAGTATTTT CAISEFGGGNTDTQYF